This TCR beta chain stems from a study of vaccination effects on CD4 cells after COVID-19. About this clone itself: Its antigen is not identified.

Some clones are missing from TCRdb's copy, which holds only in-frame ones; the method was immunoSEQ multiplex PCR. The sample carries more than 25,000 clones, around 75% recorded once. After expansion with viral peptide pools in the ViraFEST assay, antigen-specific CD4+ T cells were sequenced. Culturing for more than eight days preceded CD4+ T cell isolation. BNT162b2 vaccine or mRNA-1273 vaccine was given to participants in two doses. Half the medium was replaced with IL-2 medium on days 3 and 7. Germline lookup yields CDR1 KGHSH and CDR2 LQKENI. The CDR3 is 14 amino acids. V was cut by 3 bases and J by 6 bases, with 12 bases left in between.

This TCR derives from a human donor who received a COVID-19 vaccine. Some clones in this sample may be carry-over from other donors' samples. The V call is TRBV18, the J call TRBJ1-5; D call uncertain. This sample comprised CD4+ T cells from PBMCs cultured with SARS-CoV-2 spike peptides, obtained after COVID-19 vaccination. DNA for the CDR3: TGTGCCAGCTCACCGGGAGGGAAAGGTCAGCCCCAGCATTTT. It codes for CASSPGGKGQPQHF.